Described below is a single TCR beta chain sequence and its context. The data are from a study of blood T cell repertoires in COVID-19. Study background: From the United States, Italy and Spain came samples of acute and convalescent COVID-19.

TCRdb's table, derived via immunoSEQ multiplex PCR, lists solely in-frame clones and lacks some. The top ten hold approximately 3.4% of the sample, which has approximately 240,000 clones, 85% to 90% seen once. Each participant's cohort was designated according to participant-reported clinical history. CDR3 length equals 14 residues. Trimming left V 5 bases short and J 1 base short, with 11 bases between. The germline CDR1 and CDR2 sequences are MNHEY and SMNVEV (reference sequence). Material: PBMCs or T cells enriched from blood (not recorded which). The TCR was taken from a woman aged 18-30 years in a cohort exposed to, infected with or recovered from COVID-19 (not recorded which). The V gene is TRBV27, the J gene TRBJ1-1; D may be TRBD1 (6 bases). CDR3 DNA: TGTGCCAGCAGTCAAACGACAGGGAACACTGAAGCTTTCTTT. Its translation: CASSQTTGNTEAFF.